This T cell receptor (beta chain) was recovered during a study of T cell repertoires in cytomegalovirus infection. The overall study: Public TCR beta signature analysis indicated the presence of both CMV infection and matching HLA type. Study findings and constraints: HLA-C-restricted, CMV-specific TCR beta clonotypes were dominant ex vivo. Accumulated public TCR beta family frequency recognized individuals carrying CMV together with the relevant HLA.

CDR3 length equals 18 residues. Deletions cut 5 bases from V and 5 bases from J, with 27 bases between. From germline, CDR1 is SGHTA and CDR2 FQGNSA. This clonotype was recorded a few times. Its antigen is still unknown. TCRdb reprocessed the reads via MiXCR and lists one record per CDR3 protein. The data hold under 200,000 distinct CDR3 sequences, with about 22% observed a single time. The rearrangement uses TRBV7-2 and TRBJ2-5; TRBD1 might be the D (5 bases). The sequencing used CD8+ T cells from cultured PBMCs, collected from culture after CMV antigen stimulation. The receptor was isolated from a human donor in good health (CMV status not recorded). Some clones in this sample may be carry-over from other donors' samples. The CDR3 nucleotides are TGTGCCAGCAGCCCAGGGCTAGGTAGCTTAGGACCTCTGGAGACCCAGTACTTC. Protein sequence: CASSPGLGSLGPLETQYF.